This TCR beta chain was identified in a study of human T cells and chemical hapten exposure. Via MiXCR, TCRdb re-called the RACE reads, giving one row per CDR3 protein. The sample includes around 100,000 distinct CDR3 sequences, roughly 9.6% of them seen just once. Trimming removed 4 bases from V and 4 bases from J; junction bases left unmatched: 6. This CDR3 region has 14 residues. Germline-derived CDR1 and CDR2 are SGHRS and YFSETQ. The time point here: patch test 1, 2 weeks after DPC sensitization. Indicated treatment: therapeutic diphenylcyclopropenone sensitization with weekly scalp DPC. The genes are TRBV5-1 and TRBJ2-5, with 8 bases aligning to TRBD1. The sequencing here drew on whole blood, taken in connection with sensitization to the hapten diphenylcyclopropenone (DPC). The clonotype originates from a woman between 40 and 50 years old with alopecia areata. Some clones in this sample may be carry-over from other donors' samples. The CDR3 reads CASSPRTGLETQYF. CDR3 DNA: TGCGCCAGCAGCCCACGGACAGGGCTAGAGACCCAGTACTTC.